The T cell receptor (beta chain) described here comes from a study of T cells after yellow fever vaccination. By 5'RACE template switching, TCR cDNA was produced, with a universal primer site and UMIs added in the process. From the 5' RACE reads, TCRdb called clonotypes with MiXCR, one entry per CDR3 protein. The sample has about 550,000 distinct CDR3 sequences, roughly 19% seen once. After removal of 4 bases from V and 4 bases from J, the junction contained 6 bases not matched to a gene. Germline loops: CDR1 SGHVS, CDR2 FQNEAQ. The CDR3 is made up of 14 amino acids. The receptor's source is a man younger than 45 who received the YFV17D yellow fever vaccine. Specimen: PBMCs, collected 15 days after the yellow fever booster vaccination. The genes are TRBV7-8 and TRBJ1-2, with 7 bases fitting TRBD1. The CDR3 loop is CASSSDTGAYGYTF. CDR3 sequence (DNA): TGTGCCAGCAGCTCGGATACAGGGGCCTATGGCTACACCTTC.